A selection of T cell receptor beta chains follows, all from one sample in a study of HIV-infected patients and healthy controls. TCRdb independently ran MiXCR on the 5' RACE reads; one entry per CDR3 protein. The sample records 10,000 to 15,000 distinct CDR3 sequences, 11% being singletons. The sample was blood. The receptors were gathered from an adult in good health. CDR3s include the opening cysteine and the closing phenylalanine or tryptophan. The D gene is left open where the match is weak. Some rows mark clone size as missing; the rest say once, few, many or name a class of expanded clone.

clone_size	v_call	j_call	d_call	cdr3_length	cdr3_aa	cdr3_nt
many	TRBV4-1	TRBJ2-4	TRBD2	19	CASSQDPAGETFAKNIQYF	TGCGCCAGCAGCCAAGATCCAGCGGGAGAAACTTTCGCCAAAAACATTCAGTACTTC
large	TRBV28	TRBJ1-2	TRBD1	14	CASSVDRGKDGYTF	TGTGCCAGCAGTGTGGACAGGGGCAAAGACGGCTACACCTTC
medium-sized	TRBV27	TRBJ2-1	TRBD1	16	CASIVKWGQGWNEQFF	TGTGCCAGCATCGTAAAGTGGGGACAGGGGTGGAATGAGCAGTTCTTC
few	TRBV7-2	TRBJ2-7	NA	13	CASSLGHSYEQYF	TGTGCCAGCAGCTTAGGGCACTCCTACGAGCAGTACTTC
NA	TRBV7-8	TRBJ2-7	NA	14	CASSPFVGAYEQYF	TGTGCCAGCAGCCCCTTTGTTGGTGCCTACGAGCAGTACTTC
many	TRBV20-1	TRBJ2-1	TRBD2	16	CSAGRPLAGLHNEQFF	TGCAGTGCTGGGCGCCCACTAGCGGGTCTCCACAATGAGCAGTTCTTC
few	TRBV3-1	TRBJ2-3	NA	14	CASSPNPGEDTQYF	TGTGCCAGCAGCCCGAATCCAGGGGAGGATACGCAGTATTTT
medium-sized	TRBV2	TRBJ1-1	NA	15	CASSEARRLNTEAFF	TGTGCCAGCAGTGAAGCGCGACGATTGAACACTGAAGCTTTCTTT
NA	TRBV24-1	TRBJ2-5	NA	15	CATSDLGGAQETQYF	TGTGCCACCAGTGATTTGGGAGGGGCCCAAGAGACCCAGTACTTC
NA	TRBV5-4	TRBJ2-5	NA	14	CASSRTTEQETQYF	TGTGCCAGCAGCCGGACTACCGAACAAGAGACCCAGTACTTC
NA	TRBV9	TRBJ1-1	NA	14	CASSYTGGGTEAFF	TGTGCCAGCAGCTATACAGGTGGAGGTACTGAAGCTTTCTTT
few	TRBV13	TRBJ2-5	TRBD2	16	CASSPQVAGVKETQYF	TGTGCCAGCAGCCCACAGGTAGCGGGAGTTAAGGAGACCCAGTACTTC
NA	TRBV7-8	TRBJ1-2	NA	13	CASSGFLAAGYTF	TGTGCCAGCAGCGGATTTCTGGCGGCTGGCTACACCTTC
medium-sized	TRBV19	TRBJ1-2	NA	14	CASSIPGPRAGYTF	TGTGCCAGTAGTATCCCGGGCCCGAGGGCTGGCTACACCTTC
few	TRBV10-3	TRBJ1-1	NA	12	CAISGGADKAFF	TGTGCCATCAGTGGGGGGGCAGATAAAGCTTTCTTT
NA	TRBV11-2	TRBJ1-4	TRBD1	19	CASSELRSGQGALGEKLFF	TGTGCCAGCAGCGAACTTAGATCCGGACAGGGGGCCCTCGGGGAAAAACTGTTTTTT
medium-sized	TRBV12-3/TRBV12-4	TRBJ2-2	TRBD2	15	CASSLERGNTGELFF	TGTGCCAGCAGTTTAGAGCGGGGAAACACCGGGGAGCTGTTTTTT
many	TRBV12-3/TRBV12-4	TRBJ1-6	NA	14	CASSLGTQNSPLHF	TGTGCCAGCAGTTTGGGAACCCAAAATTCACCCCTCCACTTT